Given below is one T cell receptor (beta chain) in context. This sample stems from a study of T cell repertoires in cytomegalovirus infection. Trimming shortened V by 6 bases and J by 6 bases, and 12 bases separated the two germline ends. The V gene's germline CDR1 is MNHEY and CDR2 SVGAGI. This CDR3 is 14 amino acids long. TCRdb redid the calling of the reads with MiXCR, one entry per CDR3 protein. Found here are 510,000 or so distinct CDR3 sequences, more than 25% of them singletons; the top ten hold over 10%. The clonotype was recovered from a human donor in good health (CMV status not recorded). Some clones in this sample may be carry-over from other donors' samples. This rearrangement joins TRBV6-5 to TRBJ1-6; D is perhaps TRBD1 (6 bases). The sequencing input was PBMCs. The CDR3 region is CASRLGQSNSPLHF. Written as DNA, the CDR3 is TGTGCCAGCAGGCTTGGACAGAGTAATTCACCCCTCCACTTT.